Following are 22 T cell receptor beta chains from one sample sequenced in a study of vaccination and CD4 T cells after COVID-19. Researchers used the Oncomine TCR Beta short-read assay to sequence DNA from cultured CD4+ T cells. The template was genomic DNA from cultured CD4+ T cells. TCRdb reprocessed the PCR reads via MiXCR and lists one record per CDR3 protein. Of over 9,000 distinct CDR3 sequences in the sample, more than 30% were seen once. Their antigens remain unidentified. Treatment given: roughly 10-day PBMC culture with coronavirus spike peptide pools or control peptides (ViraFEST assay). From the unexposed donor, CD4+ T cells were collected ahead of the COVID-19 pandemic (2011-2018). Sequencing input: CD4+ T cells from blood, cultured in vitro. Source of these receptors: a human donor in good health.

This clonotype was counted between two and nine times. CDR3 DNA: TGTGCCAGCACCTACCCCGGTAAGCCAGATACGCAGTATTTT. This codes for CASTYPGKPDTQYF. The V gene is TRBV2, the J gene TRBJ2-3; D not resolved. Germline CDR1 and CDR2: SNHLY and FYNNEI. V lost 7 bases to trimming and J lost 4 bases, with 15 bases between them. This CDR3 is built from 14 residues. The variable domain in full, completed from reference TRBV2 and TRBJ2-3, reads EPEVTQTPSHQVTQMGQEVILRCVPISNHLYFYWYRQILGQKVEFLVSFYNNEISEKSEIFDDQFSVERPDGSNFTLKIRSTKLEDSAMYFCASTYPGKPDTQYFGPGTRLTVL.

By sample share, this clonotype is medium-sized. The chain links TRBV20-1 to TRBJ1-2; 10 nucleotides line up with TRBD1. The germline V gene encodes CDR1 DFQATT and CDR2 SNEGSKA (reference sequence). The junction had 2 bases not matched to a gene; V was cut back by 1 base and J by 6 bases. The CDR3 totals 13 residues. CDR3 sequence reads: CSARGQGADGYTF. The CDR3 DNA sequence: TGCAGTGCTAGAGGACAGGGGGCGGATGGCTACACCTTC.

This clonotype was observed once. A read error may be the cause here, since a much bigger clone is one base away. The rearrangement links TRBV20-1 to TRBJ1-5, with a possible D match to TRBD1 (6 bases). V was pared by 7 bases and J by 0 bases, with 19 bases between. The CDR3 covers 16 residues. Germline V gene sequence: CDR1 DFQATT, CDR2 SNEGSKA (reference sequence). CDR3: CSVRGQGLYSNQPQHF. The CDR3 DNA follows: TGCAGTGTCCGGGGGCAGGGGCTTTATAGCAATCAGCCCCAGCATTTT.

The table lists this clonotype with a few counts. The genes are TRBV11-2 and TRBJ1-1, with 7 bases identical to TRBD1. The V gene end was trimmed by 4 bases and the J gene end by 0 bases; junction bases not matched to a gene: 8. In germline, CDR1 is SGHAT, CDR2 FQNNGV. CDR3 length: 16 residues. The CDR3 coding sequence is TGTGCCAGCAGCTCACTAAGGGGGCCAATGAACACTGAAGCTTTCTTT. Protein sequence: CASSSLRGPMNTEAFF. Variable domain in full (rest from reference TRBV11-2 and TRBJ1-1): EAGVAQSPRYKIIEKRQSVAFWCNPISGHATLYWYQQILGQGPKLLIQFQNNGVVDDSQLPKDRFSAERLKGVDSTLKIQPAKLEDSAVYLCASSSLRGPMNTEAFFGQGTRLTVV.

A few counts support this clonotype. J is TRBJ1-6 and V is TRBV7-8; a weak D match, TRBD1 (5 bases). The CDR3 contains 14 residues. The germline CDR1 and CDR2 sequences are SGHVS and FQNEAQ. The V end lost 2 bases, the J end lost 10 bases, and 12 bases lay between the germline ends. CDR3 bases: TGTGCCAGCAGCTTATCAGGGAGTGGCTCACCCCTCCACTTT. It translates to CASSLSGSGSPLHF.

This rearrangement joins TRBV30 to TRBJ2-7; maybe TRBD2 (6 bases). This CDR3 spans 11 amino acids. Trimming stripped 3 bases from V and 12 bases from J, with 15 bases between. Germline-derived CDR1 and CDR2 are GTSNPN and SVGIG (reference sequence). CDR3 bases: TGTGCCTGGAGCCACGGGGGTGCTCTGTACTTC. As protein: CAWSHGGALYF.

This clonotype was detected a few times. V gene TRBV7-3 combines with J gene TRBJ2-7; possibly TRBD2 for D (6 bases). From germline, CDR1 is SGHTA and CDR2 FQGTGA. V dropped 5 bases and J dropped 6 bases, with 17 bases sitting between them. This CDR3 is 14 amino acids long. The CDR3 DNA sequence: TGTGCCAGCAGCGCGTCTAGCGCCGGTGGCGAGCAGTACTTC. Encoded protein: CASSASSAGGEQYF.

This clonotype is medium-sized. The chain is built from TRBV7-9 and TRBJ1-2; 10 bases fit TRBD1. CDR1 is SEHNR, CDR2 FQNEAQ, per germline (reference sequence). This CDR3 contains 16 residues. V was pared by 5 bases and J by 4 bases, with 10 bases of the junction left unmatched. In DNA form, the CDR3 reads TGTGCCAGCAGCACGGGACAGGGGTTGTTCTCCTATGGCTACACCTTC. Protein sequence: CASSTGQGLFSYGYTF. Supplemented by reference TRBV7-9 and TRBJ1-2, the full variable domain reads DTGVSQNPRHKITKRGQNVTFRCDPISEHNRLYWYRQTLGQGPEFLTYFQNEAQLEKSRLLSDRFSAERPKGSFSTLEIQRTEQGDSAMYLCASSTGQGLFSYGYTFGSGTRLTVV.

This clonotype turned up a few times. J is TRBJ2-1 and V is TRBV6-1, with 13 bases identical to TRBD2. CDR1 is MNHNS, CDR2 SASEGT, per germline. This CDR3 spans 15 amino acids. V gave up 4 bases and J gave up 5 bases; unmatched junction bases: 2. The CDR3, as DNA: TGTGCCAGCAGTGCGGGACTAGCGGGACACAATGAGCAGTTCTTC. As protein: CASSAGLAGHNEQFF.

The rearrangement uses TRBV27 and TRBJ2-1, with 12 bases aligning to TRBD2. Germline loops: CDR1 MNHEY, CDR2 SMNVEV (reference sequence). Trimming removed 3 bases from V and 4 bases from J; junction bases left unmatched: 7. This CDR3 contains 17 residues. The CDR3 protein is CASSFPGLAGPYNEQFF. The CDR3 DNA follows: TGTGCCAGCAGTTTCCCAGGACTAGCGGGGCCTTACAATGAGCAGTTCTTC.

This clonotype was observed a few times. The chain uses TRBV6-5 and TRBJ1-1, with 10 bases matching TRBD1. Germline CDR1 MNHEY, CDR2 SVGAGI. With 4 bases clipped from V and 1 base from J, the junction kept 0 bases outside the gene matches. The CDR3 covers 14 residues. This chain's CDR3 is CASSWDRGNTEAFF. The CDR3 coding sequence is TGTGCCAGCAGTTGGGACAGGGGGAACACTGAAGCTTTCTTT.

The chain joins TRBV11-2 to TRBJ2-5; D might be TRBD1 or TRBD2, each matching 5 bases. The CDR3 has 14 amino acids. From germline, CDR1 is SGHAT and CDR2 FQNNGV. V gave up 5 bases and J gave up 5 bases, with 15 bases separating them. The CDR3 coding sequence is TGTGCCAGCAGCCTCCGGGGCCCCTGGGAGACCCAGTACTTC. Amino acid sequence: CASSLRGPWETQYF.

The V and J genes are TRBV2 and TRBJ1-5; D uncertain. Looked up from germline, CDR1 is SNHLY and CDR2 is FYNNEI. The CDR3 loop spans 12 amino acids. Trimming took off 4 bases at V and 10 bases at J, with 11 bases between the two ends. The CDR3 nucleotides are TGTGCCAGCAGTGTAGGCAGGAACCCCCAGCATTTT. It is translated as CASSVGRNPQHF.

This clonotype is termed medium-sized. The chain combines TRBV2 with TRBJ1-2; D not resolved. The CDR3 runs 11 residues. Deletions cut 10 bases from V and 4 bases from J, with 10 bases between. Germline loops: CDR1 SNHLY, CDR2 FYNNEI. The CDR3 here is CATSAGYGYTF. DNA of the CDR3: TGTGCCACCTCAGCCGGCTATGGCTACACCTTC.

The V and J genes are TRBV3-1 and TRBJ1-1, with D possibly TRBD1 on 6 matching bases. CDR1 and CDR2 from the germline V gene are LGHDT and YNNKEL (reference sequence). The CDR3 has 13 amino acids. Trimming removed 2 bases from V and 4 bases from J, with 8 bases in between. The CDR3 protein is CASSQWDITEAFF. The CDR3 DNA is TGTGCCAGCAGCCAATGGGACATCACTGAAGCTTTCTTT.

The chain uses TRBV7-9 and TRBJ2-7; tentative D call: TRBD1 (6 bases). CDR3 length equals 16 residues. Germline CDR1 reads SEHNR; CDR2 reads FQNEAQ (reference sequence). The V gene lost 2 bases and the J gene lost 3 bases, with 17 bases spanning the gap. Written as DNA, the CDR3 is TGTGCCAGCAGCTTACCGTTGGGACACTTGCTCTACGAGCAGTACTTC. This encodes CASSLPLGHLLYEQYF.

The gene calls are TRBV15 and TRBJ2-1; the match to TRBD2 covers 9 bases. The CDR3 consists of 16 residues. The J segment lost 6 bases and the V segment lost 4 bases, leaving 10 bases of the junction unmatched. Germline loops: CDR1 LNHNV, CDR2 YYDKDF (reference sequence). The DNA for the CDR3 is TGTGCCACCAGCACCATAGCGGGGGCGGGTGTCAATGAGCAGTTCTTC. Protein sequence: CATSTIAGAGVNEQFF.

This clonotype was counted once. V is TRBV27 and J is TRBJ1-4, with D uncertain. This CDR3 spans 16 amino acids. V dropped 6 bases and J dropped 3 bases, with 17 bases sitting between them. Looked up from germline, CDR1 is MNHEY and CDR2 is SMNVEV (reference sequence). CDR3 sequence reads: CASSRTVARANEKLFF. For the CDR3, the DNA is TGTGCCAGCAGCCGAACAGTGGCTAGGGCTAATGAAAAACTGTTTTTT.

The CDR3 nucleotides read TGTGCCAGCAGCCGACAGGGGAGGGGGGGAGAGACCCAGTACTTC. Translation gives CASSRQGRGGETQYF. The chain couples TRBV6-2 or TRBV6-3 to TRBJ2-5, with D possibly matching TRBD1 (8 bases). CDR1 and CDR2 from the germline V gene are MNHEY and SVGEGT. V lost 6 bases and J lost 4, with 18 bases in between. There are 15 residues in the CDR3.

By share, this clonotype counts as medium-sized. The chain combines TRBV7-2 with TRBJ1-5, with TRBD1 as a possible D gene (5 bases). Trimming removed 2 bases from V and 10 bases from J, with 18 bases in between. Germline V gene data show CDR1 as SGHTA and CDR2 as FQGNSA. The CDR3 has 15 residues. CDR3 loop: CASSLISGRVDPQHF. CDR3 in DNA: TGTGCCAGCAGCTTAATCTCAGGGAGAGTCGACCCCCAGCATTTT.

By its share, this clonotype is medium-sized. The chain employs TRBV20-1 and TRBJ1-3, with TRBD1 matching over 7 bases. This CDR3 contains 12 residues. Trimming removed 1 base from V and 7 bases from J; junction bases left unmatched: 1. In germline, CDR1 is DFQATT, CDR2 SNEGSKA (reference sequence). The CDR3 protein is CSARAGGNTIYF. The CDR3 region has the DNA TGCAGTGCTAGAGCAGGGGGGAACACCATATATTTT.

This sequence joins TRBV11-2 and TRBJ1-1; 8 bases are shared with TRBD1. The junction had 14 bases not matched to a gene; V was cut back by 2 bases and J by 3 bases. Germline lookup yields CDR1 SGHAT and CDR2 FQNNGV. This CDR3 is 18 amino acids long. The CDR3 DNA follows: TGTGCCAGCAGCTTAAGGGGGGCAGGGGGCCGGATAGACACTGAAGCTTTCTTT. It specifies CASSLRGAGGRIDTEAFF.